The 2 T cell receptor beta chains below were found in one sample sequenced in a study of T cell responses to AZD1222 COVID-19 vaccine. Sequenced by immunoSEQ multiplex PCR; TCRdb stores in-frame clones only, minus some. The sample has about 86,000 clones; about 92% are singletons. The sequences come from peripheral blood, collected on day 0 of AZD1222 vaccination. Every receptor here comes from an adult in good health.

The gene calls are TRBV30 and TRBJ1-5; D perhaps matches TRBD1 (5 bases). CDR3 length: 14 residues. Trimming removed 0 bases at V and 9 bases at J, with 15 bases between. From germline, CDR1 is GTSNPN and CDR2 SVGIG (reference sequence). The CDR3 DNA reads TGTGCCTGGAGTGTAGGAAGGGGCGTCACGCCCCAGCATTTT. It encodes CAWSVGRGVTPQHF.

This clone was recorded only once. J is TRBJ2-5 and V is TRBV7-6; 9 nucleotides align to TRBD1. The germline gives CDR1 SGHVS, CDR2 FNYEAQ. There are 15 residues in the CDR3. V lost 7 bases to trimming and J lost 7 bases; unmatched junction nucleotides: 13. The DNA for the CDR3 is TGTGCCAGCACCCGAGAGGGACAGGGCCTAGGGACCCAGTACTTC. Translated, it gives CASTREGQGLGTQYF.